These 16 T cell receptor beta chains originate from one sample sequenced in a study of T-cell memory formation after mild COVID-19. TCRdb passed the 5' RACE reads through MiXCR, listing each CDR3 protein once. In the table there are roughly 300,000 distinct CDR3 sequences, approximately 13% of which are singletons. Material for sequencing was PBMCs or a T cell subset sorted from them (not recorded which). Every receptor here comes from a man between 18 and 29 years old who had mild COVID-19 (a few samples of this study predate the infection). Cell type and time point are not known.

This sequence joins TRBV5-1 and TRBJ1-2; TRBD1 is a possible D gene (5 bases). There are 12 residues in the CDR3. V was cut by 4 bases and J by 8 bases, with 12 bases left in between. Germline lookup yields CDR1 SGHRS and CDR2 YFSETQ. CDR3 DNA: TGCGCCAGCAGCATAGGGGTTGGCGGCTACACCTTC. Translated, it gives CASSIGVGGYTF.

The chain employs TRBV29-1 and TRBJ2-3; 7 bases agree with TRBD1. Germline CDR1 is SQVTM and CDR2 is ANQGSEA. The CDR3 has 12 residues. Losses at the gene ends were 7 bases for V and 1 base for J; bases not matched to a gene: 2. CDR3 in amino acids: CSAGQGTDTQYF. The DNA of the CDR3 is TGCAGCGCCGGACAGGGCACAGATACGCAGTATTTT.

This clonotype was seen a few times. CDR3 protein: CASERNNEQFF. CDR3 nucleotide sequence: TGTGCCAGCGAACGGAACAATGAGCAGTTCTTC. V usage is TRBV6-5 and J usage is TRBJ2-1; D remains ambiguous. From germline, CDR1 is MNHEY and CDR2 SVGAGI. Deletions cut 8 bases from V and 5 bases from J, with 7 bases between. CDR3 size: 11 residues.

This clonotype has only a few counts. The V and J genes are TRBV2 and TRBJ1-5; D may be TRBD1 (6 bases). Germline V lookup: CDR1 SNHLY, CDR2 FYNNEI. CDR3 length: 15 amino acids. Trimming left V 2 bases short and J 5 bases short, with 13 bases between. The CDR3 reads CASSESGSGDQPQHF. The CDR3 DNA reads TGTGCCAGCAGTGAATCAGGGTCAGGGGATCAGCCCCAGCATTTT.

This clonotype was detected a few times. This chain joins TRBV6-5 and TRBJ2-3, with D unclear. The V and J ends lost 0 bases and 2 bases respectively, with 6 bases between them. The germline CDR1 and CDR2 sequences are MNHEY and SVGAGI. The CDR3 spans 14 residues. CDR3: CASSYSSSTDTQYF. CDR3 nucleotides: TGTGCCAGCAGTTACTCAAGTTCCACAGATACGCAGTATTTT.

This clonotype was observed many times. The gene calls are TRBV4-1 and TRBJ2-1; D is uncertain. The germline V gene encodes CDR1 MGHRA and CDR2 YSYEKL. Trimming shortened V by 1 base and J by 4 bases, and 14 bases separated the two germline ends. This CDR3 is 16 amino acids long. The CDR3 DNA sequence: TGCGCCAGCAGCCAAGTCGACATCCTCGTATACAATGAGCAGTTCTTC. The encoded protein is CASSQVDILVYNEQFF.

This clonotype was detected a few times. The rearrangement joins TRBV24-1 to TRBJ2-7, with 7 bases fitting TRBD1. V gave up 5 bases and J gave up 6 bases; unmatched junction bases: 18. This CDR3 has 17 residues. The germline gives CDR1 KGHDR, CDR2 SFDVKD. The CDR3 loop reads CATSAGPSRDRASEQYF. CDR3 in DNA: TGTGCCACCAGTGCCGGACCGTCGAGAGACAGGGCCTCCGAGCAGTACTTC.

The chain is built from TRBV5-1 and TRBJ2-7; 8 bases fit TRBD2. Germline V gene sequence: CDR1 SGHRS, CDR2 YFSETQ. V lost 0 bases to trimming and J lost 3 bases; unmatched junction nucleotides: 11. This CDR3 comprises 17 residues. This chain's CDR3 is CASSLGPISGGNYEQYF. The CDR3 nucleotides are TGCGCCAGCAGCTTGGGGCCCATAAGCGGGGGCAACTACGAGCAGTACTTC.

This clonotype was recorded at least ten times. This may be a read error, as it is one base from a much larger clone. The chain is built from TRBV28 and TRBJ2-3; no definite D call. V lost 6 bases and J 7 bases, leaving 8 bases between the germline ends. Germline V lookup: CDR1 MDHEN, CDR2 SYDVKM. The CDR3 length is 11 residues. CDR3 in amino acids: CASSLGNTQYF. The CDR3 coding sequence is TGTGCCAGCAGCTTAGGAAATACGCAGTATTTT. The full variable domain, its missing parts supplied by reference TRBV28 and TRBJ2-3, is DVKVTQSSRYLVKRTGEKVFLECVQDMDHENMFWYRQDPGLGLRLIYFSYDVKMKEKGDIPEGYSVSREKKERFSLILESASTNQTSMYLCASSLGNTQYFGPGTRLTVL.

The chain links TRBV7-2 to TRBJ1-1; 7 bases map to TRBD1. Germline CDR1 reads SGHTA; CDR2 reads FQGNSA. CDR3 size: 13 residues. After removal of 1 base from V and 10 bases from J, the junction contained 6 bases not matched to a gene. The CDR3 reads CASSLGSGQRAFF. CDR3 nucleotide sequence: TGTGCCAGCAGCTTAGGGTCGGGACAGCGAGCTTTCTTT.

This chain links TRBV5-1 with TRBJ1-1; D possibly corresponds to TRBD1 (5 bases). CDR3 size: 15 residues. Germline V gene data show CDR1 as SGHRS and CDR2 as YFSETQ. Trimming stripped 1 base from V and 0 bases from J, with 10 bases between. The CDR3 bases are TGCGCCAGCAGCTTGAGGGGAGACATGAACACTGAAGCTTTCTTT. Its translation is CASSLRGDMNTEAFF.

The rearrangement joins TRBV5-1 to TRBJ1-1, with no clear D. CDR1 SGHRS and CDR2 YFSETQ come from the germline V gene. The CDR3 runs 15 residues. V was shortened by 0 bases and J by 3 bases, with 12 bases between the two germline ends. The CDR3, as DNA: TGCGCCAGCAGCTTGGATGGCTCGGAGTACACTGAAGCTTTCTTT. Encoded protein: CASSLDGSEYTEAFF.

This clonotype appeared a few times. The chain employs TRBV6-6 and TRBJ1-1, with 10 bases that match TRBD1. Germline assignment: CDR1 MNHNY and CDR2 SVGAGI (reference sequence). V lost 6 bases, J lost 10 bases, and 8 bases stayed unmatched. The CDR3 is 13 residues long. CDR3 loop: CASRPSGTGVAFF. For the CDR3, the DNA is TGTGCCAGCAGACCCTCCGGGACAGGGGTAGCTTTCTTT.

This clonotype was seen just once. V and J are TRBV6-5 and TRBJ1-4, with D possibly matching TRBD1 (6 bases). CDR3 length equals 18 residues. Deletions cut 6 bases from V and 8 bases from J, with 28 bases between. CDR1 MNHEY and CDR2 SVGAGI come from the germline V gene. As DNA, the CDR3 is TGTGCCAGCAGAGACTCCGGGACACTCCGCGGGGGCCGAGAAAAACTGTTTTTT. Residues: CASRDSGTLRGGREKLFF.

The V gene is TRBV2, the J gene TRBJ1-5, with TRBD1 as a possible D gene (5 bases). Trimming took 7 bases from V and 7 from J, leaving 14 bases between them. This CDR3 region has 13 residues. Germline V gene lookup returns CDR1 SNHLY and CDR2 FYNNEI. CDR3 residues: CASNSGGDQPQHF. DNA of the CDR3: TGTGCCAGCAATTCTGGGGGGGACCAGCCCCAGCATTTT.

This clonotype showed up many times. This chain joins TRBV12-3 or TRBV12-4 and TRBJ1-5, with unresolved D. The germline V and J ends were trimmed by 3 bases and 4 bases, with 10 bases remaining between them. The CDR3 loop spans 14 amino acids. This chain's CDR3 is CASSFWGVNQPQHF. Written as DNA, the CDR3 is TGTGCCAGCAGTTTTTGGGGAGTGAATCAGCCCCAGCATTTT.